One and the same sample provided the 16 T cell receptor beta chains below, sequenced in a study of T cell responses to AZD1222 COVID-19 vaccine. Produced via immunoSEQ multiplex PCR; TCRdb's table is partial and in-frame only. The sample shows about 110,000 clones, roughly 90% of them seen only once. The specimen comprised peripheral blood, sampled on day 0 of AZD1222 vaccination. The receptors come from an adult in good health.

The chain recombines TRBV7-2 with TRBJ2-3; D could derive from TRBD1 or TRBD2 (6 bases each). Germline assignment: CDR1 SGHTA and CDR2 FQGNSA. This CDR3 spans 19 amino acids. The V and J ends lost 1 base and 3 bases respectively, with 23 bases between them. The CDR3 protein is CASSLGPTGEGGLTDTQYF. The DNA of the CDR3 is TGTGCCAGCAGCTTAGGACCGACCGGCGAGGGGGGCCTAACAGATACGCAGTATTTT.

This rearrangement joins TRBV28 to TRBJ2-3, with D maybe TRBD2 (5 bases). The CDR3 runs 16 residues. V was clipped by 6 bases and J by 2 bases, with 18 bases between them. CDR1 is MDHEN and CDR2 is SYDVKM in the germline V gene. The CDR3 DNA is TGTGCCAGCAGCCGACCTACGGACTGGATCACAGATACGCAGTATTTT. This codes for CASSRPTDWITDTQYF. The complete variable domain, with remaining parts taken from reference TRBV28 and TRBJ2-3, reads DVKVTQSSRYLVKRTGEKVFLECVQDMDHENMFWYRQDPGLGLRLIYFSYDVKMKEKGDIPEGYSVSREKKERFSLILESASTNQTSMYLCASSRPTDWITDTQYFGPGTRLTVL.

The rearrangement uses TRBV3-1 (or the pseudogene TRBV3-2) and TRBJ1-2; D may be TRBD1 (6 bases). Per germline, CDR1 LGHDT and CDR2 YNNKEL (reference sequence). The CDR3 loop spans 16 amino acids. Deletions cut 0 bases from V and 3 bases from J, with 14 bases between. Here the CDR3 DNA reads TGTGCCAGCAGCCAAGATAATACGGGGGCGCACTATGGCTACACCTTC. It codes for CASSQDNTGAHYGYTF.

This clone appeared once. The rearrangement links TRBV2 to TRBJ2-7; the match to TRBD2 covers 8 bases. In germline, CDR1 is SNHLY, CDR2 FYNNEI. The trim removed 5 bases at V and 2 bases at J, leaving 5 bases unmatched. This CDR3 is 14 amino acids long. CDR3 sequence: CASSFLAGPYEQYF. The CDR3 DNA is TGTGCCAGCAGTTTTTTAGCGGGGCCCTACGAGCAGTACTTC. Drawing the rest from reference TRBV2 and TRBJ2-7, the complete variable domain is EPEVTQTPSHQVTQMGQEVILRCVPISNHLYFYWYRQILGQKVEFLVSFYNNEISEKSEIFDDQFSVERPDGSNFTLKIRSTKLEDSAMYFCASSFLAGPYEQYFGPGTRLTVT.

The CDR3 DNA reads TGTGCCAGCGGAAGTCGCGATTTGGGGCGAAGTGAAGCTTTCTTT. This encodes CASGSRDLGRSEAFF. The chain carries TRBV6-5 and TRBJ1-1; D is perhaps TRBD1 (5 bases). Trimming took off 8 bases at V and 7 bases at J, with 23 bases between the two ends. The germline CDR1 and CDR2 sequences are MNHEY and SVGAGI. This CDR3 comprises 15 residues.

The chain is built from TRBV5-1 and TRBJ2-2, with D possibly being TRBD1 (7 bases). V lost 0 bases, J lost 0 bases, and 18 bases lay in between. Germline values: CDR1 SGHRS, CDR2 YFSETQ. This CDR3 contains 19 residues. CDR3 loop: CASSLGAGGGFANTGELFF. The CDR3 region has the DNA TGCGCCAGCAGCTTGGGGGCAGGGGGAGGCTTCGCGAACACCGGGGAGCTGTTTTTT.

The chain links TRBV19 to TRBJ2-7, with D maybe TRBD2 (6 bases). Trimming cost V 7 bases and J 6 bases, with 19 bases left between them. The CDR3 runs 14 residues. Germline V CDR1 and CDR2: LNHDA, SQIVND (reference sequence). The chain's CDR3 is CASTIRLASGEQYF. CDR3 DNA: TGTGCCAGTACAATCAGGCTAGCGTCGGGCGAGCAGTACTTC.

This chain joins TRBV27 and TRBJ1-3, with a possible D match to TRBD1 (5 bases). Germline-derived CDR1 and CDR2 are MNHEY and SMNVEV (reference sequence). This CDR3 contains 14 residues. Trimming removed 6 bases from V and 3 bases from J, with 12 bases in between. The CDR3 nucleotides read TGTGCCAGCAGGCCATGGGGCGGTGGAAACACCATATATTTT. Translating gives CASRPWGGGNTIYF.

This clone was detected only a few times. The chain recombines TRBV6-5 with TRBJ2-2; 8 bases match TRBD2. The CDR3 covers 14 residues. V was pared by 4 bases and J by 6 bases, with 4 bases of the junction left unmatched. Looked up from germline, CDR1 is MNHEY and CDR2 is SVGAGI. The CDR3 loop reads CASSSTGGSGELFF. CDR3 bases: TGTGCCAGCAGTTCTACGGGGGGGTCCGGGGAGCTGTTTTTT.

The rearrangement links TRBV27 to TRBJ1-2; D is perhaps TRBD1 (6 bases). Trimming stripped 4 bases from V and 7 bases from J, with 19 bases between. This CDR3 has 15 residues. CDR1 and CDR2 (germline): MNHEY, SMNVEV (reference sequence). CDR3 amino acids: CASSSNWDIPGGYTF. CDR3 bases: TGTGCCAGCAGTTCCAACTGGGACATCCCTGGTGGCTACACCTTC.

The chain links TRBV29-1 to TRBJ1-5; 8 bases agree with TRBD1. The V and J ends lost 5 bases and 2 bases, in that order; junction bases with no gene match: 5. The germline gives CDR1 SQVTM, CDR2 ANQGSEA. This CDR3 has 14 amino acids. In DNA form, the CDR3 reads TGCAGCGTTTTGACAGGGGAGGGCAATCAGCCCCAGCATTTT. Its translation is CSVLTGEGNQPQHF.

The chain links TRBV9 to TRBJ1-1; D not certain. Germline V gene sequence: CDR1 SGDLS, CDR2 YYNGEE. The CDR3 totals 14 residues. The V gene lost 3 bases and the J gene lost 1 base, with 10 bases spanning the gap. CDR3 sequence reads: CASSAFTANTEAFF. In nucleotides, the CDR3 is TGTGCCAGCAGCGCCTTCACGGCGAACACTGAAGCTTTCTTT. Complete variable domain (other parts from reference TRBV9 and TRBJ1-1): DSGVTQTPKHLITATGQRVTLRCSPRSGDLSVYWYQQSLDQGLQFLIQYYNGEERAKGNILERFSAQQFPDLHSELNLSSLELGDSALYFCASSAFTANTEAFFGQGTRLTVV.

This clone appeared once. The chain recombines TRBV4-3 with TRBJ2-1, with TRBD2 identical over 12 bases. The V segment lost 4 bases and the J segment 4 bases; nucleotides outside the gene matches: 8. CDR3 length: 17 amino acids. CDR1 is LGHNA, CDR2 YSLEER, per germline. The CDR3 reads CASSRTPTSGGYNEQFF. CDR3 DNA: TGCGCCAGCAGCCGGACCCCCACTAGCGGGGGGTACAATGAGCAGTTCTTC.

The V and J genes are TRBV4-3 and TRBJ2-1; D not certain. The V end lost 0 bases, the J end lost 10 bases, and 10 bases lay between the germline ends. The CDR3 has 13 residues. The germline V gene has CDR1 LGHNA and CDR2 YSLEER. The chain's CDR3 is CASSQDRVGEQFF. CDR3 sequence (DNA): TGCGCCAGCAGCCAAGATAGGGTGGGCGAGCAGTTCTTC.

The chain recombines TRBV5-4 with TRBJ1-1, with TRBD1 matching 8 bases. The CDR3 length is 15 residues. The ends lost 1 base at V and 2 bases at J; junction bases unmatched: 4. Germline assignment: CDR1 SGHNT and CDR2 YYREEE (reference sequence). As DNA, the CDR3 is TGTGCCAGCAGCTTGTGGGACAGGCTTAACACTGAAGCTTTCTTT. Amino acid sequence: CASSLWDRLNTEAFF.

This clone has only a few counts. CDR3 coding DNA: TGTGCCTGGAGTGACAGGTACACAGATACGCAGTATTTT. It codes for CAWSDRYTDTQYF. The chain couples TRBV30 to TRBJ2-3, with a possible D match to TRBD1 (5 bases). The V gene's germline CDR1 is GTSNPN and CDR2 SVGIG (reference sequence). Deletions cut 1 base from V and 2 bases from J, with 7 bases between. CDR3 size: 13 residues.